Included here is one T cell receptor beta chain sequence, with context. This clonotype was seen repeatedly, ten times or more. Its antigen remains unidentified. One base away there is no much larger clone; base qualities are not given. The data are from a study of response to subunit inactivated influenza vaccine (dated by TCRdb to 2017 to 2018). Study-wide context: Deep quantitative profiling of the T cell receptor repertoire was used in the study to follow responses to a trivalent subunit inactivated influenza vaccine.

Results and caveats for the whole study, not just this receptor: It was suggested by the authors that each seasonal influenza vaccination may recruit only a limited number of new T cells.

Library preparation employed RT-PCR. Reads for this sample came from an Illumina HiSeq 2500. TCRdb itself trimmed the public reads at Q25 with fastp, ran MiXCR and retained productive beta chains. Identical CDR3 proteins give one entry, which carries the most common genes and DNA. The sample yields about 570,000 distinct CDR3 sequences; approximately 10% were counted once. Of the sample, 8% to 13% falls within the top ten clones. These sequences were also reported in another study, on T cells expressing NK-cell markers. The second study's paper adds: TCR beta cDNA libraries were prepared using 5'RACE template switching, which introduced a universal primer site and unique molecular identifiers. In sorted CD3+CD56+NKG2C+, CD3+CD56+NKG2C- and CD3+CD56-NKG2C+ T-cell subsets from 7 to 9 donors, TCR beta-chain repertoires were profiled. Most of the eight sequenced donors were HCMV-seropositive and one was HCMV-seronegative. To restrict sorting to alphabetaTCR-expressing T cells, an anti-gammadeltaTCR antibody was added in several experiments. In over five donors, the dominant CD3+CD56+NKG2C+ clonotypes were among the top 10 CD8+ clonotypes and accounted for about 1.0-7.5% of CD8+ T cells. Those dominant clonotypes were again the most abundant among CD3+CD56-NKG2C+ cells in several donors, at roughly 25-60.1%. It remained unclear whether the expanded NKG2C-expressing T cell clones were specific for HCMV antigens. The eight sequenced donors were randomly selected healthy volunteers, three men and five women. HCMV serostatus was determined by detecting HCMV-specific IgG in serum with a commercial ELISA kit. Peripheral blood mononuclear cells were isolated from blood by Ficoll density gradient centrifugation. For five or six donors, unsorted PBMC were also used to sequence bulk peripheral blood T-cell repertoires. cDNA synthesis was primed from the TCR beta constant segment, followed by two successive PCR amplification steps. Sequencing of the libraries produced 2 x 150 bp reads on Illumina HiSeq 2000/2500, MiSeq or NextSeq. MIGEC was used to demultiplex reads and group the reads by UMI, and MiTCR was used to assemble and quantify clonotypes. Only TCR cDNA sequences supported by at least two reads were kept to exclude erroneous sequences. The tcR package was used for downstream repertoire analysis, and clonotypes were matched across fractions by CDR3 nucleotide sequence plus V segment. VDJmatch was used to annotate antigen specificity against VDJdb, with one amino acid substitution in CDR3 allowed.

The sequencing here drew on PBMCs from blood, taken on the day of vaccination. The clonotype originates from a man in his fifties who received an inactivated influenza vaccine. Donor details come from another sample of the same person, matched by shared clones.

The DNA reads TGTGCCAGCAGCCACTGGGACAGCTCCTACGAGCAGTACTTC. Its protein product is CASSHWDSSYEQYF. The sequence is built from TRBV14 and TRBJ2-7; TRBD1 aligns with 7 central bases. CDR1 and CDR2, per the germline V gene, are SGHDN and FVKESK. Germline trimming amounts to 3 bases on V and 0 bases on J, with 2 as the count of junction bases outside the gene matches. The CDR3 holds 14 amino acids from the cysteine to the phenylalanine. Only the CDR3 DNA is retained, 42 bases long and in frame from the first base.